This TCR beta chain came from a study of blood T cell repertoires in COVID-19. Study background: T cells, B-cell-depleted T cells, or PBMCs provided the cDNA or gDNA that served as material.

This clone was recorded once. Study processing details: Cell counts per sample came from amplifying reference gene primers. Profiling relied on immunoSEQ multiplex PCR, and the TCRdb table lists in-frame clones only, not all of them. Clonal size and the V and J genes are those of that table, whereas D and trimming came from the DNA. The sample holds fewer than 300,000 clones; approximately 90% are singletons and the top ten take approximately 9%. Germline lookup yields CDR1 MGHRA and CDR2 YSYEKL. CDR3 length: 16 residues. With 4 bases removed from V and 0 bases from J, the gap between germline ends came to 13 bases. All enrollees were roughly 18 to 89 years old and from about 24 US areas.

This sequence was found in a man in his forties or fifties who had recovered from COVID-19. The chain recombines TRBV4-1 with TRBJ2-1; the D gene is possibly TRBD1 (6 bases). Sequences were obtained from PBMCs or T cells enriched from blood (not recorded which). For the CDR3, the DNA is TGCGCCAGCAGCCCGTCAGGGGCCAGCTCCTACAATGAGCAGTTCTTC. It is translated as CASSPSGASSYNEQFF.